This TCR beta chain was captured in a study of beta chain features in type 1 diabetes. Germline V CDR1 and CDR2: KGHSH, LQKENI. J lost 0 bases, V lost 6 bases, and 2 bases had no gene match. The CDR3 sequence is 13 residues long. Remarks on this clone: Within the sample, other DNA sequences also encode this same CDR3.

Expressed TCRB transcripts were sequenced because the isolated RNA had all been reverse transcribed beforehand. Sequencing was performed with immunoSEQ multiplex PCR; in TCRdb, only in-frame clones are kept and a portion is missing. The data hold roughly 300,000 clones, with around 8% observed a single time. Sample: central memory CD4+ T cells from blood. This chain joins TRBV18 and TRBJ2-7, with 7 bases fitting TRBD2. The clonotype was recovered from a woman in her late teens or twenties in good health. The CDR3 reads CASSRTSSYEQYF. As DNA, the CDR3 is TGTGCCAGCTCCCGGACTAGCTCCTACGAGCAGTACTTC.